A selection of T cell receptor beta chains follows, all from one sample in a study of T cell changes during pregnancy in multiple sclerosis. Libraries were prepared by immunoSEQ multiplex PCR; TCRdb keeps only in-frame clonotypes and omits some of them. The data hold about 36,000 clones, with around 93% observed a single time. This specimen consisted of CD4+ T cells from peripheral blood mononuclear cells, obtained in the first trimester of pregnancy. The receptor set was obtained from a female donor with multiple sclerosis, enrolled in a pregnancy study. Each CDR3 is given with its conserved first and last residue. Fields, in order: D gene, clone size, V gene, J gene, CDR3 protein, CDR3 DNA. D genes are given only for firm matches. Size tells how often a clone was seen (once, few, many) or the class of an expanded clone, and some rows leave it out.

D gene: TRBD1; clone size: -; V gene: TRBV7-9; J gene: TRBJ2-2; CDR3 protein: CASSLQVGTGNTGELFF; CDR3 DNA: TGTGCCAGCAGCTTACAAGTTGGGACAGGGAACACCGGGGAGCTGTTTTTT
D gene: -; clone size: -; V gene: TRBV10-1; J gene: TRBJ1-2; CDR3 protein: CASSDRRDYGYTF; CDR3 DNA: TGCGCCAGCAGTGACAGGCGCGACTATGGCTACACCTTC
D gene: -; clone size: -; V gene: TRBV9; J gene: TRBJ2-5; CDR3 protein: CASSVDGSSRETQYF; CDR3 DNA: TGTGCCAGCAGCGTAGACGGGAGTTCGAGAGAGACCCAGTACTTC
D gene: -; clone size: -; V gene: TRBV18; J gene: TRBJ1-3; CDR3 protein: CASSERTGISGNTIYF; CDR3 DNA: TGTGCCAGCTCAGAACGCACAGGGATTTCTGGAAACACCATATATTTT
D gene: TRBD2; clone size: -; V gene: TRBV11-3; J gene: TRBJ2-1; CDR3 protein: CASSSAGGNYNEQFF; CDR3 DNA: TGTGCCAGCAGCTCAGCGGGAGGAAACTACAATGAGCAGTTCTTC
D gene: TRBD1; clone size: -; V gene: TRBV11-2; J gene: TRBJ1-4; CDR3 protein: CASSSGTGRKLFF; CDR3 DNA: TGTGCCAGCAGCTCCGGGACAGGGCGAAAACTGTTTTTT
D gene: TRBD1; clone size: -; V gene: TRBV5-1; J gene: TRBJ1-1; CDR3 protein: CASSLELTGITEAFF; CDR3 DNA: TGCGCCAGCAGCTTGGAATTGACAGGGATCACTGAAGCTTTCTTT
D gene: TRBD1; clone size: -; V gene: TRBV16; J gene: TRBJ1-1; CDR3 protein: CASSQDGTGGVSEAFF; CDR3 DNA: TGTGCCAGCAGCCAGGACGGGACAGGGGGCGTCTCTGAAGCTTTCTTT
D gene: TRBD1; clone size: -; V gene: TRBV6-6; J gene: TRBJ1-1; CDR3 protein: CASKLGTGRTEAFF; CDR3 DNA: TGTGCCAGCAAATTAGGGACAGGGAGGACTGAAGCTTTCTTT
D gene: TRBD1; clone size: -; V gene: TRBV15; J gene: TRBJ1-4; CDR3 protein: CATSRVLDRGRVTTEKLFF; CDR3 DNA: TGTGCCACCAGCAGAGTCTTAGACAGGGGGAGGGTCACTACTGAAAAACTGTTTTTT
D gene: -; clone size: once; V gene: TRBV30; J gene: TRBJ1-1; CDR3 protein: CAWTGGDTEAFF; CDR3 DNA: TGTGCCTGGACGGGCGGGGACACTGAAGCTTTCTTT
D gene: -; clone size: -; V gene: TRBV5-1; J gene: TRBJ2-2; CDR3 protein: CASSFTGQGWSTGELFF; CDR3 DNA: TGCGCCAGCAGCTTTACGGGACAAGGGTGGTCCACCGGGGAGCTGTTTTTT
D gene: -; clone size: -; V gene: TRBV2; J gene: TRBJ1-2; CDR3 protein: CASSEFTGRDGYTF; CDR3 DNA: TGTGCCAGCAGTGAATTTACAGGGCGGGATGGCTACACCTTC
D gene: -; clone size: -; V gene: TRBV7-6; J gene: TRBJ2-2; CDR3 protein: CASSPVVATGELFF; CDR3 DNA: TGTGCCAGCAGCCCCGTTGTAGCCACCGGGGAGCTGTTTTTT
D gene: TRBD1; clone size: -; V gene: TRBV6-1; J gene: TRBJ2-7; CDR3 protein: CASSRGQGVPYEQYF; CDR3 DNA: TGTGCCAGCAGTCGCGGACAGGGTGTACCCTACGAGCAGTACTTC
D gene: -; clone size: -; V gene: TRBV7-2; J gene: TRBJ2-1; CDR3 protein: CASSSGWGAYNEQFF; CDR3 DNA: TGTGCCAGCAGCTCTGGGTGGGGGGCCTACAATGAGCAGTTCTTC
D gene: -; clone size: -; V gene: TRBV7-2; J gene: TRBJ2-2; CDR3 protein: CASSLLRAGGELFF; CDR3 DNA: TGTGCCAGCAGCTTATTAAGAGCAGGCGGGGAGCTGTTTTTT
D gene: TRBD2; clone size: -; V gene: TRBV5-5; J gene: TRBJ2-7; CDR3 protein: CASSPLAGSSYEQYF; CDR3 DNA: TGTGCCAGCAGCCCCCTAGCGGGGTCCTCCTACGAGCAGTACTTC
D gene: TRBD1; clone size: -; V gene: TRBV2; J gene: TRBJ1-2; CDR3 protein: CASSEPPGGARYGYTF; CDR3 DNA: TGTGCCAGCAGTGAACCCCCAGGGGGCGCGAGATATGGCTACACCTTC
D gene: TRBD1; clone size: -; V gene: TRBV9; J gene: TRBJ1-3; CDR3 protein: CASSVTTGSSGNTIYF; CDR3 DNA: TGTGCCAGCAGCGTGACGACAGGGAGCTCTGGAAACACCATATATTTT
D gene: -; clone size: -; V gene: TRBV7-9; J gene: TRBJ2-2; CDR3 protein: CATRQGSANTGELFF; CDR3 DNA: TGTGCCACCAGGCAGGGGTCCGCGAACACCGGGGAGCTGTTTTTT
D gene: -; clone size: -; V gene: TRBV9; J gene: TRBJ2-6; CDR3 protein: CASSVGGWFGAGANVLTF; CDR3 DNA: TGTGCCAGCAGCGTAGGCGGTTGGTTCGGGGCTGGGGCCAACGTCCTGACTTTC
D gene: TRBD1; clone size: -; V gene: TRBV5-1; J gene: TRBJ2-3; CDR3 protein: CASSFRTGGTDTQYF; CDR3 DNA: TGCGCCAGCAGCTTCAGGACAGGGGGCACAGATACGCAGTATTTT
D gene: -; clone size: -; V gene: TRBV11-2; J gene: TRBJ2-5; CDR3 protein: CASSFGSRGVGETQYF; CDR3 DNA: TGTGCCAGCAGCTTCGGCTCCAGGGGGGTGGGAGAGACCCAGTACTTC
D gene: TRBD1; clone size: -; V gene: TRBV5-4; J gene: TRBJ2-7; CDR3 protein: CASRPGQALFYEQYF; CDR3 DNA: TGTGCCAGCAGGCCCGGACAGGCCCTATTCTACGAGCAGTACTTC
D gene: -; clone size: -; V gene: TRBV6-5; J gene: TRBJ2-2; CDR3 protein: CASSYDRYTGELFF; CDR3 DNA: TGTGCCAGCAGTTACGATCGGTACACCGGGGAGCTGTTTTTT
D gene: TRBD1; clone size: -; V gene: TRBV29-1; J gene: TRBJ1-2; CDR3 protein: CSALALNRGGYGYTF; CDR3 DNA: TGCAGCGCGTTGGCCCTAAACAGGGGAGGCTATGGCTACACCTTC
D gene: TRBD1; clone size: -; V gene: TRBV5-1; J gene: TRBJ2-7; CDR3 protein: CASSLAGTGVAEQYF; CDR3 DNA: TGCGCCAGCAGTTTAGCCGGGACAGGGGTTGCCGAGCAGTACTTC
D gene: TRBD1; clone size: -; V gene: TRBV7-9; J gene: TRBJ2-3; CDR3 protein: CASSLRQGGMDTQYF; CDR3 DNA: TGTGCCAGCAGCCTTCGACAGGGGGGTATGGATACGCAGTATTTT
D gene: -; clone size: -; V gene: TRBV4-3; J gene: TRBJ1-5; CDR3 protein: CASSQEQGRNQPQHF; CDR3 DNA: TGCGCCAGCAGCCAAGAGCAGGGTAGAAATCAGCCCCAGCATTTT
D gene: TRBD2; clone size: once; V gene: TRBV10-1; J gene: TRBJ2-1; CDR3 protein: CASSEGVGRASSYNEQFF; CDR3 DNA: TGCGCCAGCAGTGAGGGTGTCGGGAGGGCCTCATCCTACAATGAGCAGTTCTTC
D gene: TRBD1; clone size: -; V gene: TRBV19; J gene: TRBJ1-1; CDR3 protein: CASSTRRGAVNTEAFF; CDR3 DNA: TGTGCCAGTAGTACCCGCAGGGGGGCCGTGAACACTGAAGCTTTCTTT
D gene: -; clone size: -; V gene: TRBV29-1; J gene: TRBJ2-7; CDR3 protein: CSVELGQDSYEQYF; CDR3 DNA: TGCAGCGTTGAGCTGGGACAAGACTCCTACGAGCAGTACTTC
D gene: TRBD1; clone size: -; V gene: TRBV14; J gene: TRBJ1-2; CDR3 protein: CASSRTGEAYGYTF; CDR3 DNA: TGTGCCAGCAGCCGGACAGGGGAGGCCTATGGCTACACCTTC
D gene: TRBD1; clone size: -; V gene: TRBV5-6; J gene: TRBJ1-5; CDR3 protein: CASSLALGQGYSNQPQHF; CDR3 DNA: TGTGCCAGCAGCTTGGCCTTGGGACAGGGTTATAGCAATCAGCCCCAGCATTTT
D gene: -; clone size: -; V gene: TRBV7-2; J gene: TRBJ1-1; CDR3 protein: CASSLRQEAEAFF; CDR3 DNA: TGTGCCAGCAGCTTACGACAGGAGGCTGAAGCTTTCTTT
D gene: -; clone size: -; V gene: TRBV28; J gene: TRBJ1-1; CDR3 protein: CASSFGGSNTEAFF; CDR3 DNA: TGTGCCAGCAGTTTTGGAGGCTCGAACACTGAAGCTTTCTTT
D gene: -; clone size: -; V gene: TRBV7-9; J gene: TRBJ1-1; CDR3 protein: CASSFTGDTEAFF; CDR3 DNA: TGTGCCAGCAGCTTTACAGGAGACACTGAAGCTTTCTTT